Given below is one TCR beta chain in context. No antigen is known for it. These data come from a study of blood T cells in healthy people across ages. Regarding the study as a whole: More naive CD4+ cells and higher diversity marked long-lived donors relative to aged donors. Age brought a roughly linear fall in TCR beta diversity measured per million T cells. Unsorted PBMC input precluded a conclusive naive versus antigen-experienced comparison.

Total RNA, at least 6 micrograms per sample, was extracted from PBMCs. The CDR3 extends over 13 amino acids. V lost 1 base and J lost 15, with 19 bases in between. Germline lookup yields CDR1 DFQATT and CDR2 SNEGSKA (reference sequence). Primers used in a second PCR of roughly 6 to 12 cycles were a sample-barcoded 5' primer and a J-beta primer mix. TCRdb itself ran the 5' RACE reads through MiXCR, one entry per CDR3 protein. The sample shows 730,000 or so distinct CDR3 sequences, roughly 45% of them seen only once. Sequencing used blood. The chain combines TRBV20-1 with TRBJ2-1; no definite D call. The sequence was collected from a woman in her sixties or seventies in good health. The CDR3 DNA is TGCAGTGCTAGAGGGGGTCTCGTTAGTGAACCGTTCTTC. The encoded protein is CSARGGLVSEPFF.